One and the same sample provided the 2 T cell receptor beta chains below, sequenced in a study of T cell repertoires in cytomegalovirus infection. TCRdb used MiXCR to reprocess the reads, holding one entry per CDR3 protein. The sample lists hundreds of thousands of distinct CDR3 sequences; roughly 36% were seen once. No antigens are known for them. Sequencing was performed on cultured PBMCs, taken from culture after CMV antigen stimulation. These TCRs come from a human donor in good health (CMV status not recorded). Some clones in this sample may be carry-over from other donors' samples.

J is TRBJ1-6 and V is TRBV7-2; D is possibly TRBD1 (6 bases). V lost 4 bases, J lost 9 bases, and 13 bases lay in between. The CDR3 length is 14 residues. Germline V lookup: CDR1 SGHTA, CDR2 FQGNSA. The CDR3 bases are TGTGCCAGCAGCTCGACAGGCTGGGGTTCACCCCTCCACTTT. It specifies CASSSTGWGSPLHF.

V usage is TRBV7-6 and J usage is TRBJ1-6; D gene ambiguous. V lost 5 bases and J 7 bases, leaving 12 bases between the germline ends. The CDR3 runs 14 residues. Germline V CDR1 and CDR2: SGHVS, FNYEAQ. Here the CDR3 DNA reads TGTGCCAGCAGCCCCTCCAGCAGGAATTCACCCCTCCACTTT. Protein sequence: CASSPSSRNSPLHF.